The 24 T cell receptor beta chains reported below all come from one sample, sequenced in a study of technical replicates of blood from a handful of donors. Assay used: immunoSEQ multiplex PCR; TCRdb lists only in-frame clones, some missing. The repertoire holds about 95,000 clones, with approximately 95% as singletons. Sequencing was performed on T cells isolated from PBMCs. The receptors stem from a human donor in good health.

The V gene is TRBV4-3, the J gene TRBJ1-5; 9 bases are shared with TRBD1. With V trimmed by 0 bases and J by 6 bases, 6 bases remained unmatched. CDR1 and CDR2 (germline): LGHNA, YSLEER. This CDR3 is built from 16 residues. The CDR3 DNA reads TGCGCCAGCAGCCAAGAAATACGGGACAGGGTTCAGCCCCAGCATTTT. Residues: CASSQEIRDRVQPQHF.

V and J are TRBV9 and TRBJ2-1, with 9 bases aligning to TRBD2. Germline V lookup: CDR1 SGDLS, CDR2 YYNGEE. The V gene end was trimmed by 0 bases and the J gene end by 7 bases; junction bases not matched to a gene: 2. The CDR3 sequence is 14 residues long. The CDR3 sequence is CASSVEREVNEQFF. The CDR3 coding sequence is TGTGCCAGCAGCGTAGAGCGGGAGGTAAATGAGCAGTTCTTC.

The rearrangement uses TRBV5-4 and TRBJ1-5; TRBD1 might be the D (6 bases). Germline V lookup: CDR1 SGHNT, CDR2 YYREEE (reference sequence). The CDR3 runs to 15 residues. V lost 4 bases, J lost 2 bases, and 13 bases lay in between. This CDR3 is CASSGTDSRNQPQHF. Here the CDR3 DNA reads TGTGCCAGCAGCGGAACGGACAGCCGCAATCAGCCCCAGCATTTT.

The V gene is TRBV20-1, the J gene TRBJ2-1; D is perhaps TRBD2 (5 bases). Trimming pared 3 bases from V and 10 bases from J, leaving 10 bases between. The CDR3 runs 11 residues. CDR1 and CDR2 (germline): DFQATT, SNEGSKA (reference sequence). The CDR3 sequence: CSAREEEEQFF. CDR3 nucleotides: TGCAGTGCTAGGGAGGAGGAGGAGCAGTTCTTC.

The V gene is TRBV19, the J gene TRBJ2-1; 7 bases align to TRBD2. Germline CDR1 reads LNHDA; CDR2 reads SQIVND (reference sequence). V shed 4 bases and J 6 bases; nucleotides not matched to a gene: 9. CDR3 size: 15 residues. DNA for the CDR3: TGTGCCAGTAGTAAATCCGGACTAGATCCCAATGAGCAGTTCTTC. Translation gives CASSKSGLDPNEQFF.

The chain joins TRBV7-2 to TRBJ2-2, with 9 positions matching TRBD2. With 2 bases clipped from V and 7 bases from J, the junction kept 5 bases outside the gene matches. The germline CDR1 and CDR2 sequences are SGHTA and FQGNSA. The CDR3 runs to 15 residues. The CDR3 coding sequence is TGTGCCAGCAGCTTAAAGCGGGAGGAAAGCGGGGAGCTGTTTTTT. The encoded protein is CASSLKREESGELFF.

The chain uses TRBV6-5 and TRBJ2-7; D might be TRBD2 (5 bases). V dropped 5 bases and J dropped 4 bases, with 9 bases sitting between them. This CDR3 region has 12 residues. The germline gives CDR1 MNHEY, CDR2 SVGAGI. CDR3 sequence reads: CASSRGQYEQYF. In DNA form, the CDR3 reads TGTGCCAGCAGTAGAGGGCAATACGAGCAGTACTTC.

The V and J genes are TRBV10-3 and TRBJ1-2; the match to TRBD1 covers 7 bases. The germline V gene encodes CDR1 ENHRY and CDR2 SYGVKD. Trimming removed 6 bases from V and 5 bases from J; junction bases left unmatched: 12. The CDR3 has 15 amino acids. CDR3 sequence reads: CAIRGDREKRYGYTF. The DNA for the CDR3 is TGTGCCATCAGGGGTGACAGGGAGAAGAGATATGGCTACACCTTC.

V usage is TRBV6-5 and J usage is TRBJ1-3, with a possible D match to TRBD1 (5 bases). V dropped 2 bases and J dropped 4 bases, with 12 bases sitting between them. Germline V gives CDR1 MNHEY, CDR2 SVGAGI. There are 15 residues in the CDR3. The CDR3 protein is CASSYPKGNGNTIYF. CDR3 bases: TGTGCCAGCAGTTACCCGAAGGGGAACGGAAACACCATATATTTT.

This rearrangement joins TRBV6-1 to TRBJ1-3; the D is unclear. This CDR3 has 15 amino acids. CDR1 is MNHNS and CDR2 is SASEGT in the germline V gene. The V end lost 6 bases, the J end lost 0 bases, and 12 bases lay between the germline ends. CDR3 sequence (DNA): TGTGCCAGCAGGCCCGGGGTGTTCTCTGGAAACACCATATATTTT. Protein: CASRPGVFSGNTIYF.

The rearrangement joins TRBV25-1 to TRBJ2-2; D is perhaps TRBD2 (6 bases). The germline V and J ends were trimmed by 3 bases and 0 bases, with 14 bases remaining between them. The CDR3 is 17 amino acids. Germline V lookup: CDR1 MGHDK, CDR2 SYGVNS. In DNA, the CDR3 is TGTGCCAGCAGTGATGAGGTCGGGGGACCGAACACCGGGGAGCTGTTTTTT. Encoded protein: CASSDEVGGPNTGELFF.

The chain joins TRBV14 to TRBJ2-2, with TRBD1 matching 7 bases. The CDR3 sequence is 15 residues long. In germline, CDR1 is SGHDN, CDR2 FVKESK. J was trimmed by 4 bases and V by 4 bases; bases with no gene match: 6. The CDR3 DNA is TGTGCCAGCAGCCGAGACAGGGTACCCACCGGGGAGCTGTTTTTT. Translating gives CASSRDRVPTGELFF.

This clone was seen more than once but under ten times. This chain links TRBV6-5 with TRBJ1-1, with D tentatively TRBD1 (6 bases). Germline V gene lookup returns CDR1 MNHEY and CDR2 SVGAGI. V was cut by 6 bases and J by 3 bases, with 11 bases left in between. The CDR3 contains 13 residues. CDR3 loop: CASRTQGHTEAFF. The CDR3 DNA reads as TGTGCCAGCAGAACACAGGGTCACACTGAAGCTTTCTTT.

The chain combines TRBV18 with TRBJ1-1; no clear D gene. Trimming took 2 bases from V and 4 from J, leaving 8 bases between them. The CDR3 has 13 amino acids. Germline-derived CDR1 and CDR2 are KGHSH and LQKENI. Here the CDR3 DNA reads TGTGCCAGCTCACCAGTGGGCCTCACTGAAGCTTTCTTT. Protein sequence: CASSPVGLTEAFF.

The rearrangement links TRBV25-1 to TRBJ2-5; possibly TRBD1 for D (5 bases). Germline CDR1 reads MGHDK; CDR2 reads SYGVNS. This CDR3 contains 14 residues. V was pared by 3 bases and J by 2 bases, with 10 bases between. The CDR3 DNA follows: TGTGCCAGCAGTGAGACAGCCTTACAAGAGACCCAGTACTTC. It yields the protein CASSETALQETQYF.

The chain has TRBV9 and TRBJ2-3; TRBD1 agrees at 7 bases. CDR1 SGDLS and CDR2 YYNGEE come from the germline V gene. V gave up 4 bases and J gave up 5 bases; unmatched junction bases: 16. This CDR3 has 17 residues. The DNA of the CDR3 is TGTGCCAGCAGCCCCGTCCCCGTACAGGGGAATTTAGATACGCAGTATTTT. Translation gives CASSPVPVQGNLDTQYF. Full variable domain (outside the CDR3, taken from reference TRBV9 and TRBJ2-3): DSGVTQTPKHLITATGQRVTLRCSPRSGDLSVYWYQQSLDQGLQFLIQYYNGEERAKGNILERFSAQQFPDLHSELNLSSLELGDSALYFCASSPVPVQGNLDTQYFGPGTRLTVL.

The chain joins TRBV11-3 to TRBJ2-3; 8 bases are shared with TRBD2. CDR1 and CDR2 from the germline V gene are SGHNT and YENEEA. Trimming at V came to 5 bases and at J to 5 bases, leaving 3 bases not matched to a gene. This CDR3 is 13 amino acids long. CDR3 coding DNA: TGTGCCAGCAGCCCCCTAGCGGGAGATACGCAGTATTTT. This translates into CASSPLAGDTQYF.

The chain employs TRBV6-5 and TRBJ2-1, with TRBD2 as a possible D gene (5 bases). V gave up 6 bases and J gave up 7 bases, with 19 bases separating them. CDR1 and CDR2 from the germline V gene are MNHEY and SVGAGI. The CDR3 loop spans 15 amino acids. CDR3 region: CASSPYRSGLNEQFF. Here the CDR3 DNA reads TGTGCCAGCAGCCCATACCGATCCGGACTGAATGAGCAGTTCTTC.

The chain recombines TRBV27 with TRBJ2-5; no clear D. Germline CDR1 and CDR2: MNHEY and SMNVEV (reference sequence). The germline V and J ends were trimmed by 3 bases and 1 base, with 9 bases remaining between them. The CDR3 runs to 14 residues. CDR3 nucleotide sequence: TGTGCCAGCAGTTTTTTTGGCAGCCAAGAGACCCAGTACTTC. Its protein is CASSFFGSQETQYF.

J is TRBJ2-1 and V is TRBV2; 7 bases agree with TRBD2. The length of the CDR3 is 14 residues. The germline V gene has CDR1 SNHLY and CDR2 FYNNEI. V dropped 6 bases and J dropped 8; count of bases not matched to a gene: 10. The CDR3 here is CASSARPGGDEQFF. CDR3 in DNA: TGTGCCAGCAGCGCTCGGCCGGGGGGTGATGAGCAGTTCTTC.

The CDR3 region has the DNA TGTGCCAGCAGCTTCGCCACAGTTGGAAACACCATATATTTT. Its translation: CASSFATVGNTIYF. The chain is built from TRBV11-2 and TRBJ1-3; D is ambiguous. Germline V lookup: CDR1 SGHAT, CDR2 FQNNGV. Trimming removed 3 bases at V and 3 bases at J, with 9 bases between. CDR3 length: 14 residues. The entire variable domain, with the rest obtained from reference TRBV11-2 and TRBJ1-3, is as follows: EAGVAQSPRYKIIEKRQSVAFWCNPISGHATLYWYQQILGQGPKLLIQFQNNGVVDDSQLPKDRFSAERLKGVDSTLKIQPAKLEDSAVYLCASSFATVGNTIYFGEGSWLTVV.

V is TRBV13 and J is TRBJ2-7, with 7 bases aligning to TRBD1. CDR3 size: 14 residues. The J segment lost 6 bases and the V segment lost 1 base, leaving 6 bases of the junction unmatched. The germline V gene has CDR1 PRHDT and CDR2 FYEKMQ (reference sequence). The CDR3 sequence: CASSLEVQGLEQYF. In DNA form, the CDR3 reads TGTGCCAGCAGCTTAGAAGTACAGGGGCTCGAGCAGTACTTC. The full variable domain, in which reference TRBV13 and TRBJ2-7 provide the parts outside the CDR3, is AAGVIQSPRHLIKEKRETATLKCYPIPRHDTVYWYQQGPGQDPQFLISFYEKMQSDKGSIPDRFSAQQFSDYHSELNMSSLELGDSALYFCASSLEVQGLEQYFGPGTRLTVT.

The chain is built from TRBV4-1 and TRBJ2-5; 8 bases are shared with TRBD2. V dropped 3 bases and J dropped 5; count of bases not matched to a gene: 5. This CDR3 contains 14 residues. Germline CDR1 is MGHRA and CDR2 is YSYEKL. The CDR3 sequence: CASSQERGSETQYF. CDR3 sequence (DNA): TGCGCCAGCAGCCAGGAGCGGGGGAGCGAGACCCAGTACTTC.

This clone was detected only once. The chain carries TRBV28 and TRBJ1-5; 10 nucleotides line up with TRBD1. The junction had 7 bases not matched to a gene; V was cut back by 5 bases and J by 0 bases. This CDR3 has 17 amino acids. CDR1 and CDR2 (germline): MDHEN, SYDVKM. Here the CDR3 DNA reads TGTGCCAGCAGTGGGGACAGGGGAACTTATAGCAATCAGCCCCAGCATTTT. This gives the protein CASSGDRGTYSNQPQHF.